The 30 T cell receptor beta chains presented below share a single source sample, sequenced in a study of Ad26.COV2.S vaccination and SARS-CoV-2 variants. Treatment specified: around 19 received Ad26.COV2.S at low or high dose, single or two shots; several received placebo; per-sample allocation not given. The samples date from day 63 after the first vaccine or placebo injection. The protocol was immunoSEQ multiplex PCR, while the TCRdb copy is restricted to in-frame clones and leaves out a portion. The sample includes some 340,000 clones, around four fifths of them seen just once. The source material was peripheral blood, sampled in a trial of Ad26.COV2.S vaccine versus placebo. These receptors originate from a person aged 18-65 years who received the Ad26.COV2.S COVID-19 vaccine or a placebo.

V usage is TRBV3-1 (or the pseudogene TRBV3-2) and J usage is TRBJ1-3, with no clear D. The CDR3 has 12 residues. Germline V lookup: CDR1 LGHDT, CDR2 YNNKEL (reference sequence). V lost 2 bases and J 3 bases, leaving 2 bases between the germline ends. The CDR3 DNA reads TGTGCCAGCAGCCAAAGTGGAAACACCATATATTTT. Amino acids: CASSQSGNTIYF.

The chain couples TRBV27 to TRBJ1-6, with a weak D call TRBD1 (5 bases). Germline V gene lookup returns CDR1 MNHEY and CDR2 SMNVEV (reference sequence). V was pared by 4 bases and J by 0 bases, with 7 bases between. The CDR3 runs 15 residues. The CDR3 loop is CASSWGSSYNSPLHF. The CDR3 DNA is TGTGCCAGCAGTTGGGGGAGCTCCTATAATTCACCCCTCCACTTT.

This clone was detected only once. V gene TRBV4-2 combines with J gene TRBJ1-6; D is unclear. Germline assignment: CDR1 LGHNA and CDR2 YNFKEQ. The CDR3 spans 14 residues. Trimming shortened V by 9 bases and J by 0 bases, and 9 bases separated the two germline ends. DNA for the CDR3: TGTGCCAGAGGCCCGAGCTCCTATAATTCACCCCTCCACTTT. It is translated as CARGPSSYNSPLHF.

The chain uses TRBV10-3 and TRBJ1-1; D possibly corresponds to TRBD1 (5 bases). This CDR3 is 12 amino acids long. The germline V gene has CDR1 ENHRY and CDR2 SYGVKD. The V end was cut by 11 bases, the J end by 5 bases, with 15 bases between. The CDR3 loop reads CAGGPRTTEAFF. In DNA form, the CDR3 reads TGTGCCGGGGGACCAAGAACGACTGAAGCTTTCTTT.

In DNA, the CDR3 is TGTGCCAGCAGCACCGATGGCCAGCCCCAGCATTTT. Translating it yields CASSTDGQPQHF. This chain uses TRBV7-9 with TRBJ1-5, with D hard to call. Germline V gene lookup returns CDR1 SEHNR and CDR2 FQNEAQ (reference sequence). This CDR3 contains 12 residues. Trimming left V 5 bases short and J 7 bases short, with 9 bases between. Complete variable domain (other parts from reference TRBV7-9 and TRBJ1-5): DTGVSQNPRHKITKRGQNVTFRCDPISEHNRLYWYRQTLGQGPEFLTYFQNEAQLEKSRLLSDRFSAERPKGSFSTLEIQRTEQGDSAMYLCASSTDGQPQHFGDGTRLSIL.

The rearrangement links TRBV5-6 to TRBJ2-1; 9 positions agree with TRBD1. V was pared by 5 bases and J by 4 bases, with 10 bases of the junction left unmatched. Germline assignment: CDR1 SGHDT and CDR2 YYEEEE. The CDR3 covers 16 residues. The CDR3: CASRPEVGTGYNEQFF. CDR3 sequence (DNA): TGTGCCAGCAGACCCGAGGTGGGGACAGGGTACAATGAGCAGTTCTTC.

The chain couples TRBV28 to TRBJ1-5; D not resolved. V was shortened by 5 bases and J by 2 bases, with 19 bases between the two germline ends. Germline-derived CDR1 and CDR2 are MDHEN and SYDVKM. CDR3 length: 17 amino acids. The CDR3 sequence is CASSPTPDMKGNQPQHF. CDR3 in DNA: TGTGCCAGCAGTCCCACGCCTGACATGAAAGGCAATCAGCCCCAGCATTTT.

The rearrangement links TRBV28 to TRBJ2-6; D not certain. Germline values: CDR1 MDHEN, CDR2 SYDVKM. CDR3 size: 15 residues. Trimming removed 5 bases from V and 0 bases from J, with 8 bases in between. The CDR3 loop reads CASSTPGSGANVLTF. CDR3 DNA sequence: TGTGCCAGCAGTACCCCAGGCTCTGGGGCCAACGTCCTGACTTTC.

The chain is built from TRBV7-9 and TRBJ1-1; perhaps TRBD1 as D (6 bases). CDR1 is SEHNR, CDR2 FQNEAQ, per germline (reference sequence). The CDR3 spans 17 residues. Trimming shortened V by 5 bases and J by 1 base, and 20 bases separated the two germline ends. The CDR3 DNA reads TGTGCCAGCAGCCCGCCGTTTGGGGGGCGGAAGAACACTGAAGCTTTCTTT. Translating it yields CASSPPFGGRKNTEAFF.

The rearrangement uses TRBV11-1 and TRBJ2-5, with 7 positions matching TRBD2. CDR3 length: 14 amino acids. Germline loops: CDR1 SGHAT, CDR2 FQDESV (reference sequence). The J segment lost 4 bases and the V segment lost 3 bases, leaving 5 bases of the junction unmatched. The CDR3 region has the DNA TGTGCCAGCAGCTTGGAGCGGGGTAGAGAGACCCAGTACTTC. This translates into CASSLERGRETQYF.

The chain carries TRBV13 and TRBJ2-2, with 7 bases that match TRBD1. J lost 9 bases, V lost 4 bases, and 8 bases had no gene match. The CDR3 loop spans 14 amino acids. Germline assignment: CDR1 PRHDT and CDR2 FYEKMQ (reference sequence). In nucleotides, the CDR3 is TGTGCCAGCAGCTCCCCGACAGGGCTCCGGGAGCTGTTTTTT. This translates into CASSSPTGLRELFF.

CDR3 sequence reads: CASSPHPGRQHYGYTF. Here the CDR3 DNA reads TGTGCCAGCAGCCCTCACCCGGGCAGGCAGCACTATGGCTACACCTTC. This chain uses TRBV11-3 with TRBJ1-2; D call uncertain. Germline assignment: CDR1 SGHNT and CDR2 YENEEA. Trimming cost V 5 bases and J 3 bases, with 19 bases left between them. The CDR3 is 16 residues long.

V usage is TRBV10-3 and J usage is TRBJ1-4, with 7 bases that match TRBD1. V lost 6 bases, J lost 5 bases, and 9 bases stayed unmatched. CDR3 length: 15 amino acids. Germline CDR1 reads ENHRY; CDR2 reads SYGVKD. The CDR3 bases are TGTGCCATCAGCCAAAACAGGGGCTCGAATGAAAAACTGTTTTTT. Translation gives CAISQNRGSNEKLFF.

The rearrangement uses TRBV15 and TRBJ2-1; D may be TRBD2 (5 bases). The CDR3 extends over 17 amino acids. From germline, CDR1 is LNHNV and CDR2 YYDKDF (reference sequence). V lost 5 bases and J 6 bases, leaving 23 bases between the germline ends. Here the CDR3 reads CATSRRSRAERVNEQFF. The DNA for the CDR3 is TGTGCCACCAGCCGTCGATCTCGAGCGGAGAGAGTCAATGAGCAGTTCTTC.

The chain links TRBV10-2 to TRBJ2-2, with D perhaps matching TRBD1 (5 bases). Germline V gene lookup returns CDR1 WSHSY and CDR2 SAAADI. V was trimmed by 10 bases and J by 7 bases, leaving 16 bases between them. This CDR3 has 13 amino acids. Here the CDR3 reads CATQRQTGGELFF. In DNA form, the CDR3 reads TGCGCCACACAAAGGCAAACAGGCGGGGAGCTGTTTTTT.

This clone has only a few counts. CDR3 protein: CATQGRAAGDTQYF. In DNA, the CDR3 is TGTGCCACCCAAGGACGGGCCGCCGGAGATACGCAGTATTTT. This sequence joins TRBV2 and TRBJ2-3; no clear D. CDR1 is SNHLY and CDR2 is FYNNEI in the germline V gene. CDR3 length: 14 amino acids. V was trimmed by 10 bases and J by 5 bases, leaving 19 bases between them.

The V call is TRBV28, the J call TRBJ2-2; 8 bases map to TRBD2. This CDR3 contains 16 residues. Germline V CDR1 and CDR2: MDHEN, SYDVKM. V was clipped by 6 bases and J by 5 bases; unmatched bases: 11. CDR3 in amino acids: CASSPGWRGETGELFF. CDR3 nucleotide sequence: TGTGCCAGCAGCCCCGGCTGGCGGGGGGAAACCGGGGAGCTGTTTTTT.

The gene calls are TRBV5-6 and TRBJ2-7; a weak D match, TRBD1 (5 bases). Deletions cut 0 bases from V and 2 bases from J, with 12 bases between. Germline V lookup: CDR1 SGHDT, CDR2 YYEEEE. CDR3 length equals 15 residues. CDR3 sequence (DNA): TGTGCCAGCAGCTTGGTGGGGCAGACCGCCTACGAGCAGTACTTC. Translating it yields CASSLVGQTAYEQYF. Variable domain in full (rest from reference TRBV5-6 and TRBJ2-7): DAGVTQSPTHLIKTRGQQVTLRCSPKSGHDTVSWYQQALGQGPQFIFQYYEEEERQRGNFPDRFSGHQFPNYSSELNVNALLLGDSALYLCASSLVGQTAYEQYFGPGTRLTVT.

CDR3 nucleotide sequence: TGTGCTAGTGGCCTCGGGTTGAACACTGAAGCTTTCTTT. It is translated as CASGLGLNTEAFF. The chain has TRBV12-5 and TRBJ1-1; D gene uncertain. V was trimmed by 6 bases and J by 0 bases, leaving 8 bases between them. The CDR3 is 13 amino acids. Germline V gene data show CDR1 as LGHNT and CDR2 as FRNRAP.

The table lists this clone with many counts. This sample also contains other DNA sequences that code for the same CDR3. The V call is TRBV6-2 or TRBV6-3, the J call TRBJ1-1; a weak D match, TRBD1 (6 bases). Germline CDR1 reads MNHEY; CDR2 reads SVGEGT. The CDR3 consists of 13 residues. The V end lost 6 bases, the J end lost 4 bases, and 12 bases lay between the germline ends. CDR3 loop: CASSPPRGTEAFF. The CDR3 DNA reads TGTGCCAGCAGCCCTCCCAGGGGCACTGAAGCTTTCTTT.

The chain links TRBV9 to TRBJ2-6; D remains unclear. This CDR3 is built from 16 residues. Trimming stripped 4 bases from V and 0 bases from J, with 11 bases between. Germline CDR1 reads SGDLS; CDR2 reads YYNGEE. As DNA, the CDR3 is TGTGCCAGCAGCCCCCGACACCACTCTGGGGCCAACGTCCTGACTTTC. This codes for CASSPRHHSGANVLTF.

V usage is TRBV19 and J usage is TRBJ1-6; D is possibly TRBD1 (5 bases). Trimming left V 5 bases short and J 10 bases short, with 24 bases between. This CDR3 has 17 amino acids. Germline V gene sequence: CDR1 LNHDA, CDR2 SQIVND (reference sequence). CDR3 loop: CASSRVAAGQGYSPLHF. For the CDR3, the DNA is TGTGCCAGTAGTCGAGTTGCGGCGGGGCAGGGATACTCACCCCTCCACTTT.

V gene TRBV9 combines with J gene TRBJ2-7; no reliable D call. V was pared by 0 bases and J by 5 bases, with 15 bases between. The CDR3 consists of 15 residues. Germline values: CDR1 SGDLS, CDR2 YYNGEE. CDR3: CASSVGISNFHEQYF. As DNA, the CDR3 is TGTGCCAGCAGCGTAGGTATCTCTAACTTCCACGAGCAGTACTTC.

The chain couples TRBV3-1 (or the pseudogene TRBV3-2) to TRBJ2-5, with D possibly being TRBD1 (6 bases). The CDR3 runs 14 residues. V was trimmed by 4 bases and J by 5 bases, leaving 14 bases between them. CDR1 and CDR2 from the germline V gene are LGHDT and YNNKEL (reference sequence). CDR3 coding DNA: TGTGCCAGCAGCCCAACCGGGACAACGGAGACCCAGTACTTC. This sequence encodes CASSPTGTTETQYF.

The chain has TRBV6-4 and TRBJ1-2; D call uncertain. Trimming removed 2 bases from V and 7 bases from J, with 11 bases in between. From germline, CDR1 is MRHNA and CDR2 SNTAGT. The CDR3 totals 13 residues. CDR3 nucleotide sequence: TGTGCCAGCAGTGACGGAGGGTTTCGTGGCTACACCTTC. Amino acid sequence: CASSDGGFRGYTF.

The chain is built from TRBV27 and TRBJ1-5; tentative D call: TRBD1 (5 bases). The CDR3 is 13 residues long. V gave up 6 bases and J gave up 3 bases, with 9 bases separating them. Germline V lookup: CDR1 MNHEY, CDR2 SMNVEV (reference sequence). The CDR3: CASRGGNNQPQHF. CDR3 nucleotides: TGTGCCAGCAGGGGGGGGAACAATCAGCCCCAGCATTTT.

This chain joins TRBV7-2 and TRBJ2-5; D is possibly TRBD1 or TRBD2 (5 bases each). V was shortened by 4 bases and J by 2 bases, with 5 bases between the two germline ends. The CDR3 runs 12 residues. Germline CDR1 and CDR2: SGHTA and FQGNSA. This chain's CDR3 is CASSWGQETQYF. Here the CDR3 DNA reads TGTGCCAGCAGCTGGGGGCAAGAGACCCAGTACTTC.

J is TRBJ2-1 and V is TRBV5-1; 7 nucleotides line up with TRBD1. V lost 0 bases to trimming and J lost 1 base; unmatched junction nucleotides: 4. The CDR3 totals 16 residues. Germline CDR1 reads SGHRS; CDR2 reads YFSETQ. The CDR3 DNA reads as TGCGCCAGCAGCTTGGACCCGGGACAGTCCTACAATGAGCAGTTCTTC. It encodes CASSLDPGQSYNEQFF.

The chain recombines TRBV10-3 with TRBJ1-5; D may be TRBD1 (6 bases). The germline V gene encodes CDR1 ENHRY and CDR2 SYGVKD. V lost 8 bases, J lost 3 bases, and 17 bases lay in between. This CDR3 has 15 residues. The CDR3 sequence: CAIAKAAGDNQPQHF. The CDR3 DNA reads TGTGCCATCGCAAAAGCGGCAGGGGACAATCAGCCCCAGCATTTT.

About this clone: Other nucleotide sequences in the sample specify the same CDR3. The chain has TRBV6-1 and TRBJ2-7, with D unresolved. This CDR3 region has 11 residues. The V end lost 3 bases, the J end lost 4 bases, and 4 bases lay between the germline ends. The germline CDR1 and CDR2 sequences are MNHNS and SASEGT. The CDR3: CASSEGYEQYF. CDR3 bases: TGTGCCAGCAGTGAGGGATACGAGCAGTACTTC.